This T cell receptor (beta chain) stems from a study of shared clonotypes between healthy human individuals. Study findings and constraints: Naive subsets, compared against memory subsets, generally had larger estimated richness values.

As regards this clone: What it binds is unknown.

Terminally differentiated effector memory CD45RA+ cells were excluded by CCR7 positive selection of CD45RO-negative cells. All donors qualified as healthy HIV-negative adults and had experienced no recent acute infections or vaccinations. Deep-level running was used for the assay. The table came from immunoSEQ multiplex PCR; TCRdb's copy has only in-frame clones and leaves some out. The data contain around 600,000 clones, approximately 95% of them singletons. Germline V gives CDR1 SGHVS, CDR2 FNYEAQ. The trim removed 3 bases at V and 0 bases at J, leaving 16 bases unmatched. The CDR3 runs 20 residues.

Sequenced: naive CD8+ T cells sorted from blood. The TCR sequence derives from a woman aged 25-40 years in good health. The rearrangement links TRBV7-6 to TRBJ2-3; 9 positions agree with TRBD2. CDR3 region: CASSFGAAGLAGPSTDTQYF. In DNA form, the CDR3 reads TGTGCCAGCAGCTTTGGGGCAGCCGGTCTAGCGGGGCCGAGCACAGATACGCAGTATTTT.